This T cell receptor beta chain was documented in a study of spatial heterogeneity in lung cancer. Study in general: The approximately 70 donors had untreated early-stage non-small cell lung cancer.

This clonotype was recorded at least ten times. Its matching antigen is unknown. TCRdb ran MiXCR on the 5' RACE reads and lists one entry per CDR3 protein. The repertoire includes fewer than 100,000 distinct CDR3 sequences, roughly a fifth of them detected once, and 20% to 25% sits in the top ten. Findings of the study overall: Ubiquitous expanded tumor TCRs were observed in blood more at resection than follow-up.

The time point denotes: blood at routine non-recurrence follow-up after resection. Whole RNA from tumor, nontumor lung or frozen PBMC was sequenced unsorted. The TCR was taken from a male donor with early-stage non-small cell lung cancer. Here the sequenced sample was PBMCs, taken at follow-up.

CDR3 residues: CSVRQGLNSPLHF. The CDR3 DNA is TGCAGCGTCCGACAGGGATTAAATTCACCCCTCCACTTT. The V and J genes are TRBV29-1 and TRBJ1-6; 7 bases are shared with TRBD1. After removal of 6 bases from V and 7 bases from J, the junction contained 6 bases not matched to a gene. CDR1 is SQVTM, CDR2 ANQGSEA, per germline. This CDR3 spans 13 amino acids.